A single TCR beta chain is shown here with its context. This clonotype has a handful of counts. It has no known antigen specificity. Within one base of it there is no much larger clone, and no base qualities were kept. The entry originates in a study of regulatory T cells in long-lasting Graves disease (dated by TCRdb to the early 2020s). Regarding the research as a whole: Persistent Graves' disease meant more than 5 years of antithyroid drug treatment with TSH receptor autoantibodies that stayed positive. This study used TCR sequencing and RNA sequencing of peripheral blood to compare persistent Graves' disease patients against newly diagnosed Graves' disease patients. The study was registered as a clinical trial and conducted in China. A total of approximately 35 samples were covered by TCR sequencing, comprising some 13 persistent and 20 newly diagnosed Graves' disease patients. On average, persistent Graves' disease patients in the clinical cohort had been on antithyroid drugs for roughly 11 years.

V loses 8 bases of germline sequence and J loses 5 bases, and the interval between the two ends is 9 bases. The CDR3 has 12 amino acids, counting the end cysteine and phenylalanine. Only the CDR3 DNA stays, 36 bases, in frame from base 1. According to the germline V gene (reference sequence), CDR1 reads LNHDA and CDR2 reads SQIVND. What the study reported, not specific to this receptor: More public clonotypes were shared among persistent patients (roughly 2,700) than among newly diagnosed patients (roughly 1,000). Persistent disease showed preferential use of TRBV28, TRBJ1-2 and TRBJ2-5, whereas newly diagnosed disease favored TRBV20-1 and TRBJ2-1. The small sample size was acknowledged by the authors as a limitation that may reduce accuracy. Lower TCR Shannon entropy and fewer highly expanded clones were observed in persistent Graves' disease patients than in newly diagnosed patients, which suggested clonal expansion. Only the TCR beta chain was sequenced and analyzed. Because the primary lesion, thyroid tissue, could not be accessed, the study looked at peripheral blood alone.

The library relied on multiplex PCR. These reads were obtained on an Illumina HiSeq 4000. To build TCR beta libraries, CDR3 regions were amplified by Arm-PCR using iRepertoire HTBI primers. Before sequencing, the PCR products went through gel purification. The study's own analysis went as follows. Across samples, 60 to 80 TRBV and 12 to 15 TRBJ segments were identified and used for gene usage analysis of CDR3 amino acid clonotypes. COPE and FqMerger were used to merge the filtered high-quality paired reads into contigs. BLAST was used to align contigs to IMGT TRBV, TRBD and TRBJ reference genes, with CDR3 defined following IMGT. Highly expanded clones were defined as clonotypes with a frequency above 0.1%. Shannon entropy served as the measure of repertoire diversity, while the Gini coefficient captured V-J evenness. Clonotypes shared by more than one individual were considered public. The public reads were reprocessed in TCRdb via fastp at Q25 and MiXCR, keeping in-frame beta chains. For every CDR3 protein sequence, its rows merge into one entry that carries the most common genes and DNA. Clone size and V and J calls follow TCRdb, not the original study. A total of under 450,000 distinct CDR3 sequences appear in this sample, about a quarter of them only once. The ten most abundant clones make up over 25% of the sample.

The intended sense of this specimen's time point label: persistent/refractory GD, antithyroid drugs over 5 years with positive TRAb. For both TCR sequencing and RNA sequencing, RNA was extracted from PBMCs using TRIzol. Graves' disease was diagnosed according to American Thyroid Association guidelines. The patients came from an endocrinology department in Xi'an, China. Each patient gave around 9 milliliters of peripheral blood, collected in an EDTA anticoagulant tube. Ficoll Paque Plus density gradient separation was used to isolate PBMCs, and no further T cell sorting was done. An Agilent 2100 Bioanalyzer and agarose gel were used to assess RNA quality, and a NanoDrop 2000 was used to measure RNA concentration.

Sequenced material: peripheral blood mononuclear cells (PBMCs), taken when the disease was refractory, from a patient treated with antithyroid drugs. The sequence was collected from a female donor with Graves disease. The rearranged chain carries TRBV19 and TRBJ2-2, with the D gene not confidently named. In nucleotide form, the sequence is TGTGCCAGTCACATTGGGACCGGGGAGCTGTTTTTT. It translates as CASHIGTGELFF.